This T cell receptor beta chain was identified during a study of siplizumab effects on memory and regulatory T cells. Overall study results and limits: Most alloreactive clones went unmapped to unstimulated subsets; only a minor fraction mapped.

In regard to this clone: Its antigen is undetermined.

The CDR3 contains 16 residues. The germline V and J ends were trimmed by 2 bases and 0 bases, with 10 bases remaining between them. CDR1 SGHVS and CDR2 FNYEAQ come from the germline V gene. Repertoires were generated with immunoSEQ multiplex PCR, while TCRdb's copy carries only in-frame clones and drops some. The profile shows 75,000 to 100,000 clones, roughly 94% of them singletons. The TCR sequence derives from a human donor in good health. V usage is TRBV7-6 and J usage is TRBJ2-2; possibly TRBD2 for D (6 bases). Sequences were obtained from non-Treg CD4+ T cells sorted from blood. The CDR3 coding sequence is TGTGCCAGCAGCTTACAGGGCGGGGCGAACACCGGGGAGCTGTTTTTT. Its translation is CASSLQGGANTGELFF.